The 8 T cell receptor beta chains below were found in one sample sequenced in a study of blood T cell repertoires in COVID-19. Profiling relied on immunoSEQ multiplex PCR, and the TCRdb table lists in-frame clones only, not all of them. The sample lists approximately 300,000 clones; about 89% were seen once. Specimen: peripheral blood. These TCRs come from a man younger than 35 who had recovered from COVID-19.

This sequence joins TRBV7-2 and TRBJ2-7; TRBD2 is a possible D gene (6 bases). This CDR3 comprises 14 residues. V lost 1 base to trimming and J lost 2 bases, with 9 bases between them. Germline CDR1 and CDR2: SGHTA and FQGNSA. The CDR3 nucleotides are TGTGCCAGCAGCTTAGTGAGGGAGGCCTACGAGCAGTACTTC. This gives the protein CASSLVREAYEQYF.

This clone was seen a single time. The gene calls are TRBV7-3 and TRBJ2-7, with D possibly matching TRBD2 (5 bases). V dropped 0 bases and J dropped 7 bases, with 10 bases sitting between them. Germline CDR1 reads SGHTA; CDR2 reads FQGTGA. The CDR3 spans 13 residues. The DNA of the CDR3 is TGTGCCAGCAGCTTAACTCCACTAGGGGAGCAGTACTTC. Protein product: CASSLTPLGEQYF.

The rearrangement uses TRBV3-1 (or the pseudogene TRBV3-2) and TRBJ2-7; D not resolved. The CDR3 spans 15 residues. V was cut by 2 bases and J by 1 base, with 12 bases left in between. CDR1 and CDR2 (germline): LGHDT, YNNKEL (reference sequence). This CDR3 reads CASSQPSGSSYEQYF. CDR3 coding DNA: TGTGCCAGCAGCCAACCGTCGGGTTCGTCCTACGAGCAGTACTTC.

The J gene is TRBJ2-2, the V gene TRBV30; maybe TRBD2 (5 bases). The V end lost 0 bases, the J end lost 16 bases, and 21 bases lay between the germline ends. Germline V lookup: CDR1 GTSNPN, CDR2 SVGIG (reference sequence). This CDR3 spans 14 amino acids. The chain's CDR3 is CAWSVREFTGEPFF. CDR3 nucleotide sequence: TGTGCCTGGAGTGTAAGGGAGTTCACCGGGGAACCGTTTTTT.

The V gene is TRBV5-1, the J gene TRBJ1-1, with no clear D. CDR1 and CDR2 (germline): SGHRS, YFSETQ. The CDR3 contains 15 residues. V lost 4 bases and J 1 base, leaving 14 bases between the germline ends. CDR3 sequence (DNA): TGCGCCAGCAGCCTACCCAACGCCGGGAACACTGAAGCTTTCTTT. Protein product: CASSLPNAGNTEAFF.

The CDR3 protein is CASSSARGGNTEAFF. The DNA of the CDR3 is TGTGCCAGCTCATCGGCTAGGGGTGGGAACACTGAAGCTTTCTTT. The chain is built from TRBV18 and TRBJ1-1, with D perhaps TRBD1 (5 bases). Germline CDR1 reads KGHSH; CDR2 reads LQKENI. This CDR3 contains 15 residues. The V end lost 5 bases, the J end lost 1 base, and 14 bases lay between the germline ends.

This rearrangement joins TRBV29-1 to TRBJ1-2, with 8 nucleotides matching TRBD1. CDR1 is SQVTM and CDR2 is ANQGSEA in the germline V gene. After removal of 5 bases from V and 5 bases from J, the junction contained 10 bases not matched to a gene. This CDR3 has 14 amino acids. As DNA, the CDR3 is TGCAGCGTTTTTGGAGACAGGGGAACTTATGGCTACACCTTC. Translating gives CSVFGDRGTYGYTF.

V usage is TRBV7-9 and J usage is TRBJ2-3, with TRBD2 matching 10 bases. CDR3 length equals 14 residues. Germline CDR1 reads SEHNR; CDR2 reads FQNEAQ (reference sequence). Trimming removed 6 bases from V and 4 bases from J; junction bases left unmatched: 4. The CDR3 spells CASSFLAGADTQYF. CDR3 DNA sequence: TGTGCCAGCAGTTTTCTAGCGGGAGCAGATACGCAGTATTTT.